These 18 T cell receptor beta chains share one sample of origin, sequenced in a study of blood T cell repertoires in COVID-19. TCRdb keeps only in-frame clones here, not all; method: immunoSEQ multiplex PCR. The data hold about 410,000 clones, with approximately 90% observed a single time. The source material was peripheral blood. These receptors were collected from a young woman with active or convalescent COVID-19.

This clone was picked up one time. This sequence joins TRBV4-1 and TRBJ1-5; D might be TRBD1 (5 bases). V lost 1 base and J lost 9, with 19 bases in between. The length of the CDR3 is 16 residues. Germline V gene data show CDR1 as MGHRA and CDR2 as YSYEKL. CDR3 DNA sequence: TGCGCCAGCAGCCAAGCTGGGGGAGGGACCATTCTGCCCCAGCATTTT. Amino acids: CASSQAGGGTILPQHF.

V usage is TRBV6-5 and J usage is TRBJ1-1; D gene uncertain. V was cut by 6 bases and J by 1 base, with 9 bases left in between. This CDR3 has 13 amino acids. Germline loops: CDR1 MNHEY, CDR2 SVGAGI. The CDR3 spells CASSTPGNTEAFF. The CDR3 DNA sequence: TGTGCCAGCAGCACCCCGGGGAACACTGAAGCTTTCTTT.

The chain uses TRBV5-4 and TRBJ2-5; 8 bases map to TRBD1. The V gene end was trimmed by 0 bases and the J gene end by 2 bases; junction bases not matched to a gene: 3. The CDR3 runs to 15 residues. The germline CDR1 and CDR2 sequences are SGHNT and YYREEE (reference sequence). In DNA, the CDR3 is TGTGCCAGCAGCTTGGGGACAGGGAATCAAGAGACCCAGTACTTC. Residues: CASSLGTGNQETQYF.

The chain joins TRBV10-3 to TRBJ2-7; no clear D. CDR3 length equals 13 residues. V lost 3 bases, J lost 1 base, and 7 bases lay in between. CDR1 is ENHRY and CDR2 is SYGVKD in the germline V gene. The CDR3 DNA reads as TGTGCCATCAGTGACACAGAGTCCTACGAGCAGTACTTC. Translating gives CAISDTESYEQYF.

The chain joins TRBV5-1 to TRBJ2-1, with 7 bases aligning to TRBD1. Trimming took 0 bases from V and 2 from J; bases not matched to a gene: 2. The CDR3 is 15 amino acids. Germline assignment: CDR1 SGHRS and CDR2 YFSETQ. CDR3 DNA sequence: TGCGCCAGCAGCTTGGAGGGACAGCCCTACAATGAGCAGTTCTTC. As protein: CASSLEGQPYNEQFF.

The rearrangement links TRBV29-1 to TRBJ1-2, with TRBD1 identical over 7 bases. CDR1 is SQVTM, CDR2 ANQGSEA, per germline. CDR3 length: 14 amino acids. Trimming took 4 bases from V and 0 from J; bases not matched to a gene: 5. CDR3 loop: CSVGRDSSNYGYTF. For the CDR3, the DNA is TGCAGCGTTGGTCGGGACAGCTCTAACTATGGCTACACCTTC.

The chain recombines TRBV5-1 with TRBJ1-2; D ambiguous. Trimming took 0 bases from V and 2 from J, leaving 11 bases between them. This CDR3 region has 15 residues. Germline V gene data show CDR1 as SGHRS and CDR2 as YFSETQ. The CDR3 loop is CASSLAETGNYGYTF. For the CDR3, the DNA is TGCGCCAGCAGCTTGGCCGAGACGGGGAACTATGGCTACACCTTC. The variable domain in full, with the rest retrieved from reference TRBV5-1 and TRBJ1-2, is KAGVTQTPRYLIKTRGQQVTLSCSPISGHRSVSWYQQTPGQGLQFLFEYFSETQRNKGNFPGRFSGRQFSNSRSEMNVSTLELGDSALYLCASSLAETGNYGYTFGSGTRLTVV.

The V gene is TRBV2, the J gene TRBJ2-1; TRBD2 aligns across 9 bases. Germline trimming cut 11 bases from V and 7 bases from J; bases unmatched to any gene: 12. The germline V gene has CDR1 SNHLY and CDR2 FYNNEI. The CDR3 consists of 14 residues. DNA of the CDR3: TGTGCCCGAGGAGGGACTAGCTCGCAAAATGAGCAGTTCTTC. This sequence encodes CARGGTSSQNEQFF.

This clone was seen a single time. This rearrangement joins TRBV5-4 to TRBJ2-7; possibly TRBD2 for D (6 bases). The CDR3 covers 14 residues. The germline gives CDR1 SGHNT, CDR2 YYREEE (reference sequence). V gave up 4 bases and J gave up 3 bases, with 14 bases separating them. CDR3 region: CASSPNLGGYEQYF. The CDR3 DNA reads TGTGCCAGCAGCCCCAACCTCGGGGGCTACGAGCAGTACTTC.

A few counts support this clone. The chain employs TRBV19 and TRBJ2-2; D possibly corresponds to TRBD1 (6 bases). Germline values: CDR1 LNHDA, CDR2 SQIVND (reference sequence). Trimming cost V 6 bases and J 4 bases, with 12 bases left between them. This CDR3 has 14 amino acids. CDR3 sequence reads: CASRTTGSTGELFF. Here the CDR3 DNA reads TGTGCCAGTAGAACTACAGGGTCCACCGGGGAGCTGTTTTTT.

The chain is built from TRBV7-6 and TRBJ1-1; D is ambiguous. Trimming shortened V by 2 bases and J by 5 bases, and 12 bases separated the two germline ends. The CDR3 covers 14 residues. Per the germline V gene, CDR1 is SGHVS and CDR2 is FNYEAQ. The CDR3 spells CASSLTHGGTEAFF. For the CDR3, the DNA is TGTGCCAGCAGCTTAACACACGGAGGGACTGAAGCTTTCTTT.

The V gene is TRBV12-3 or TRBV12-4, the J gene TRBJ1-2, with D uncertain. The length of the CDR3 is 13 residues. The germline V and J ends were trimmed by 7 bases and 4 bases, with 13 bases remaining between them. CDR3 nucleotides: TGTGCCAGCAATACGCTCTCGGGCTATGGCTACACCTTC. It translates to CASNTLSGYGYTF.

V and J are TRBV13 and TRBJ2-7, with 7 positions matching TRBD1. Germline V gene sequence: CDR1 PRHDT, CDR2 FYEKMQ (reference sequence). This CDR3 is built from 15 residues. The trim removed 5 bases at V and 4 bases at J, leaving 11 bases unmatched. CDR3 amino acids: CASSPRTGLRYEQYF. The CDR3 DNA reads TGTGCCAGCAGCCCCCGGACAGGTCTTCGTTACGAGCAGTACTTC.

V usage is TRBV12-3 or TRBV12-4 and J usage is TRBJ1-5; 7 positions agree with TRBD1. The junction had 3 bases not matched to a gene; V was cut back by 3 bases and J by 7 bases. CDR3 size: 13 residues. This CDR3 is CASSLGQWQPQHF. In nucleotides, the CDR3 is TGTGCCAGCAGTTTGGGACAGTGGCAGCCCCAGCATTTT.

The gene calls are TRBV13 and TRBJ1-5; D is possibly TRBD1 (5 bases). CDR3 length equals 16 residues. Between the trimmed V and J ends, which lost 4 bases and 2 bases, there was a span of 15 bases. CDR1 is PRHDT and CDR2 is FYEKMQ in the germline V gene (reference sequence). The DNA of the CDR3 is TGTGCCAGCAGCTCACCGGGGAGGGGAGGCAATCAGCCCCAGCATTTT. It is translated as CASSSPGRGGNQPQHF.

The rearrangement uses TRBV9 and TRBJ2-1, with 11 bases identical to TRBD2. Looked up from germline, CDR1 is SGDLS and CDR2 is YYNGEE. The ends lost 0 bases at V and 8 bases at J; junction bases unmatched: 7. The CDR3 is 16 amino acids. For the CDR3, the DNA is TGTGCCAGCAGCGTAGGAATAGCGGGAGGGTTGGATGAGCAGTTCTTC. It encodes CASSVGIAGGLDEQFF.

The rearrangement joins TRBV4-1 to TRBJ1-1; D may be TRBD1 (5 bases). The CDR3 contains 18 residues. The germline V gene encodes CDR1 MGHRA and CDR2 YSYEKL. Trimming took off 1 base at V and 3 bases at J, with 21 bases between the two ends. The CDR3 DNA is TGCGCCAGCAGCCAAGTGGGGGGTTTCCCAGCCGTGGACACTGAAGCTTTCTTT. It codes for CASSQVGGFPAVDTEAFF.

J is TRBJ1-2 and V is TRBV19; D may be TRBD1 (6 bases). Trimming left V 5 bases short and J 2 bases short, with 15 bases between. The CDR3 totals 15 residues. Germline values: CDR1 LNHDA, CDR2 SQIVND (reference sequence). CDR3 sequence: CASSPGQQPNYGYTF. For the CDR3, the DNA is TGTGCCAGTAGTCCGGGACAACAGCCAAACTATGGCTACACCTTC.